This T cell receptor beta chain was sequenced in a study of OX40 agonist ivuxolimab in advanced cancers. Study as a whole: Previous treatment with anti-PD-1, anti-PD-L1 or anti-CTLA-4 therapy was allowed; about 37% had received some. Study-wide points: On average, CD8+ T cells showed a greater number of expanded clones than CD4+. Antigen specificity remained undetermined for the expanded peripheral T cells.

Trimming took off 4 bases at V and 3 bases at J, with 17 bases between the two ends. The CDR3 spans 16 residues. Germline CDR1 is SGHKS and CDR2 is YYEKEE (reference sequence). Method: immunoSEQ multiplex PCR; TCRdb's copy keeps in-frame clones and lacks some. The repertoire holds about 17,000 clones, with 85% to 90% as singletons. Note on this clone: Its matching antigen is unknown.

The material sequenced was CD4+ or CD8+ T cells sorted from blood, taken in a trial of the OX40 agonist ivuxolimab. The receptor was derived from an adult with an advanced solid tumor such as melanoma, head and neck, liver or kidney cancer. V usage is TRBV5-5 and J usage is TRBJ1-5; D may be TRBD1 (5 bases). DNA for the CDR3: TGTGCCAGCAGCGGCGTTGAGGAGGACACCAATCAGCCCCAGCATTTT. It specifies CASSGVEEDTNQPQHF.